This T cell receptor (beta chain) was profiled in a study of regulatory T cells in long-lasting Graves disease. Time point of the sample: newly diagnosed GD, antithyroid drugs for less than 3 months. From PBMCs, RNA was extracted and then used to make the TCR library. Sequencing libraries for TCR beta were prepared with iRepertoire HTBI primers and Arm-PCR of CDR3 regions. TCRdb reprocessed the multiplex PCR reads with MiXCR, giving one entry per CDR3 protein. The table has approximately 480,000 distinct CDR3 sequences, about a sixth seen once. The sample was also reused in another study, on T cells in Graves' hyperthyroidism and ophthalmopathy.

The TCR sequence derives from a middle-aged man with Graves disease. The sample in question was peripheral blood mononuclear cells (PBMCs), obtained at new diagnosis, from a patient treated with antithyroid drugs.

CDR3 bases: TGCGCCAGCAGCCCGCTCGGGGGCAGGACCGCAAACACTGAAGCTTTCTTT. It encodes CASSPLGGRTANTEAFF. The chain employs TRBV5-1 and TRBJ1-1; tentatively, D is TRBD1 (6 bases). The V end lost 4 bases, the J end lost 2 bases, and 21 bases lay between the germline ends. The V gene's germline CDR1 is SGHRS and CDR2 YFSETQ. The CDR3 covers 17 residues.